This T cell receptor (beta chain) was identified during a study of vaccination and CD4 T cells after COVID-19. Study context: Median time from second vaccine dose to sampling was approximately 69 days (14 to 241).

Concerning this clonotype itself: The antigen is not known.

CDR1 and CDR2 (germline): MNHNS, SASEGT. This CDR3 contains 14 residues. The V end lost 7 bases, the J end lost 1 base, and 13 bases lay between the germline ends. Time point given: late sampling 161 to 241 days after vaccination in a few convalescent patients. As for treatment: roughly 10-day PBMC culture with coronavirus spike peptide pools or control peptides (ViraFEST assay). Researchers used the Oncomine TCR Beta short-read assay to sequence DNA from cultured CD4+ T cells. Genomic DNA was drawn out of CD4+ T cells grown in culture. TCRdb re-analysed the PCR reads in MiXCR, keeping a single row per CDR3 protein. The sample carries around 23,000 distinct CDR3 sequences, about 31% recorded once.

This receptor was identified in a human donor who had recovered from COVID-19. Sequences were derived from CD4+ T cells from blood, cultured in vitro, sampled about 7 months after SARS-CoV-2 vaccination. This chain links TRBV6-1 with TRBJ1-2; D gene unclear. The CDR3 region has the DNA TGTGCCAGCACCACGGGAACAAGTAACTATGGCTACACCTTC. As protein: CASTTGTSNYGYTF.